The 30 T cell receptor beta chains in this list originate from one sample, sequenced in a study of long-term antiretroviral therapy in people with HIV. The run of the v3.0 immunoSEQ assay was at survey level. This table comes from immunoSEQ multiplex PCR, and its TCRdb copy is limited to in-frame clones, with some not included. The table shows approximately 17,000 clones, with 81% occurring only once. The sample here was unsorted PBMCs, taken roughly 1.3 years before starting antiretroviral therapy. The receptors shown here come from a man aged 25 to 45 with HIV.

The rearrangement joins TRBV9 to TRBJ2-1; D ambiguous. CDR3 length: 15 residues. Trimming cost V 4 bases and J 2 bases, with 13 bases left between them. CDR1 is SGDLS and CDR2 is YYNGEE in the germline V gene. Here the CDR3 DNA reads TGTGCCAGCAGCTATACTACGGACCCCTACAATGAGCAGTTCTTC. It translates to CASSYTTDPYNEQFF. Drawing the rest from reference TRBV9 and TRBJ2-1, the complete variable domain is DSGVTQTPKHLITATGQRVTLRCSPRSGDLSVYWYQQSLDQGLQFLIQYYNGEERAKGNILERFSAQQFPDLHSELNLSSLELGDSALYFCASSYTTDPYNEQFFGPGTRLTVL.

This rearrangement joins TRBV2 to TRBJ2-5, with TRBD2 identical over 10 bases. Germline CDR1 reads SNHLY; CDR2 reads FYNNEI. This CDR3 contains 13 residues. The V segment lost 10 bases and the J segment 5 bases; nucleotides outside the gene matches: 7. CDR3 DNA: TGTGCCACCCTAGCGGGAGCAGGGGAGACCCAGTACTTC. This codes for CATLAGAGETQYF.

J is TRBJ1-3 and V is TRBV6-6; D is undetermined. CDR1 and CDR2 (germline): MNHNY, SVGAGI (reference sequence). Trimming left V 8 bases short and J 1 base short, with 6 bases between. The CDR3 has 12 residues. This chain's CDR3 is CASLASGNTIYF. The CDR3 DNA is TGTGCCAGCTTGGCATCTGGAAACACCATATATTTT.

The CDR3 region is CASSLGRAGLGEQYF. The DNA for the CDR3 is TGTGCCAGCAGCTTAGGACGGGCGGGTCTAGGCGAGCAGTACTTC. The J gene is TRBJ2-7, the V gene TRBV7-9; TRBD2 is a possible D gene (5 bases). This CDR3 is 15 amino acids long. CDR1 SEHNR and CDR2 FQNEAQ come from the germline V gene (reference sequence). V shed 1 base and J shed 6 bases, with 16 bases lying between them.

There are a few counts of this clone. The rearrangement joins TRBV5-5 to TRBJ1-1, with D uncertain. This CDR3 comprises 14 residues. V was cut by 0 bases and J by 9 bases, with 15 bases left in between. Germline V gene sequence: CDR1 SGHKS, CDR2 YYEKEE (reference sequence). The CDR3 region is CASSLEALGSQAFF. DNA of the CDR3: TGTGCCAGCAGCTTGGAGGCTCTTGGATCTCAAGCTTTCTTT.

This sequence joins TRBV20-1 and TRBJ2-7; D tentatively reads TRBD1 or TRBD2 (5 bases each). Germline V gene lookup returns CDR1 DFQATT and CDR2 SNEGSKA (reference sequence). With 7 bases removed from V and 6 bases from J, the gap between germline ends came to 13 bases. This CDR3 is built from 11 residues. CDR3 DNA: TGCAGTGGGGGGACGCCCCTCGAGCAGTACTTC. Encoded protein: CSGGTPLEQYF.

The chain combines TRBV25-1 with TRBJ1-2; the D is unclear. From germline, CDR1 is MGHDK and CDR2 SYGVNS. With 3 bases removed from V and 4 bases from J, the gap between germline ends came to 6 bases. There are 12 residues in the CDR3. The CDR3 bases are TGTGCCAGCAGTGAGGACGGCTATGGCTACACCTTC. Translation gives CASSEDGYGYTF.

The chain has TRBV9 and TRBJ2-1; 10 bases fit TRBD2. Germline CDR1 reads SGDLS; CDR2 reads YYNGEE. Trimming at V came to 0 bases and at J to 4 bases, leaving 4 bases not matched to a gene. The CDR3 consists of 16 residues. The CDR3 protein is CASSVEGAGGYNEQFF. The CDR3 DNA sequence: TGTGCCAGCAGCGTAGAGGGAGCGGGGGGGTACAATGAGCAGTTCTTC.

This sequence joins TRBV14 and TRBJ2-3; D remains ambiguous. The germline CDR1 and CDR2 sequences are SGHDN and FVKESK. The V end lost 5 bases, the J end lost 5 bases, and 14 bases lay between the germline ends. CDR3 length: 14 residues. In nucleotides, the CDR3 is TGTGCCAGCAGCTCCTGGACCCTGAAAGATACGCAGTATTTT. Translated: CASSSWTLKDTQYF.

This clone was seen once. The rearrangement links TRBV4-3 to TRBJ2-1; the match to TRBD2 covers 10 bases. CDR3 length equals 16 residues. CDR1 and CDR2 from the germline V gene are LGHNA and YSLEER. J was trimmed by 4 bases and V by 0 bases; bases with no gene match: 3. The CDR3 loop is CASSQESSGRYNEQFF. CDR3 sequence (DNA): TGCGCCAGCAGCCAAGAATCTAGCGGGAGATACAATGAGCAGTTCTTC.

This clone is a singleton in its sample. The chain recombines TRBV2 with TRBJ2-2; D call uncertain. CDR3 size: 14 residues. V dropped 7 bases and J dropped 3 bases, with 12 bases sitting between them. From germline, CDR1 is SNHLY and CDR2 FYNNEI. The CDR3 is CASNFLSDTGELFF. The CDR3 DNA sequence: TGTGCCAGCAATTTTCTATCTGACACCGGGGAGCTGTTTTTT.

This sequence joins TRBV27 and TRBJ1-2; TRBD1 is a possible D gene (5 bases). The germline V gene has CDR1 MNHEY and CDR2 SMNVEV (reference sequence). Trimming shortened V by 3 bases and J by 9 bases, and 14 bases separated the two germline ends. The CDR3 loop spans 13 amino acids. This chain's CDR3 is CASSFTGGSSYTF. In DNA, the CDR3 is TGTGCCAGCAGTTTTACGGGGGGTAGCAGCTACACCTTC.

The V call is TRBV7-9, the J call TRBJ2-1, with 16 bases identical to TRBD2. Germline values: CDR1 SEHNR, CDR2 FQNEAQ (reference sequence). There are 19 residues in the CDR3. With V trimmed by 6 bases and J by 7 bases, 15 bases remained unmatched. This chain's CDR3 is CASRRSGTSGGGPRNEQFF. The CDR3 region has the DNA TGTGCCAGCAGAAGGTCCGGGACTAGCGGGGGGGGCCCCCGGAATGAGCAGTTCTTC. The full variable domain, its missing parts supplied by reference TRBV7-9 and TRBJ2-1, is DTGVSQNPRHKITKRGQNVTFRCDPISEHNRLYWYRQTLGQGPEFLTYFQNEAQLEKSRLLSDRFSAERPKGSFSTLEIQRTEQGDSAMYLCASRRSGTSGGGPRNEQFFGPGTRLTVL.

V usage is TRBV4-1 and J usage is TRBJ2-2; no clear D. The CDR3 has 14 amino acids. V lost 4 bases, J lost 5 bases, and 11 bases lay in between. Germline V gene lookup returns CDR1 MGHRA and CDR2 YSYEKL. CDR3 amino acids: CASSLKIGTGELFF. The CDR3 nucleotides are TGCGCCAGCAGCCTAAAAATAGGGACCGGGGAGCTGTTTTTT.

This CDR3 reads CSVDSWGEETQYF. The CDR3 DNA reads as TGCAGCGTTGACAGCTGGGGGGAGGAGACCCAGTACTTC. The chain has TRBV29-1 and TRBJ2-5, with D perhaps TRBD2 (6 bases). Germline lookup yields CDR1 SQVTM and CDR2 ANQGSEA. Trimming removed 3 bases at V and 5 bases at J, with 13 bases between. There are 13 residues in the CDR3.

The V call is TRBV25-1, the J call TRBJ2-3; D not resolved. CDR3 length: 13 residues. Trimming cost V 4 bases and J 0 bases, with 5 bases left between them. Germline V gene sequence: CDR1 MGHDK, CDR2 SYGVNS. The CDR3 DNA sequence: TGTGCCAGCAGTGGCCCTAGCACAGATACGCAGTATTTT. Its protein is CASSGPSTDTQYF.

In DNA, the CDR3 is TGTGCCAGCAGCTCAAACTCCTACGAGCAGTACTTC. This codes for CASSSNSYEQYF. The chain links TRBV7-6 to TRBJ2-7; D is unclear. Germline-derived CDR1 and CDR2 are SGHVS and FNYEAQ. V dropped 4 bases and J dropped 0 bases, with 4 bases sitting between them. CDR3 length: 12 residues.

The CDR3 DNA reads TGTGCCAGCAGCTCCGGACTAGTTCATGATGAGCAGTTCTTC. Amino acids: CASSSGLVHDEQFF. This chain uses TRBV7-9 with TRBJ2-1, with 7 bases that match TRBD2. Trimming removed 4 bases from V and 8 bases from J; junction bases left unmatched: 8. Germline CDR1 is SEHNR and CDR2 is FQNEAQ (reference sequence). The CDR3 sequence is 14 residues long.

This chain joins TRBV30 and TRBJ1-1; 8 nucleotides agree with TRBD1. V trimming: 1 base; J trimming: 0 bases; junction bases outside the gene matches: 10. CDR1 GTSNPN and CDR2 SVGIG come from the germline V gene (reference sequence). The CDR3 is made up of 17 amino acids. The CDR3 DNA reads as TGTGCCTGGAGTGACAAACAGGGGGATGTGGTGAACACTGAAGCTTTCTTT. This translates into CAWSDKQGDVVNTEAFF.

In its sample, this clone was seen once. The CDR3 is CASSSQQGVETDTQYF. CDR3 nucleotides: TGTGCCAGCAGCTCGCAACAGGGGGTTGAGACAGATACGCAGTATTTT. This chain connects TRBV7-6 to TRBJ2-3; the match to TRBD1 covers 8 bases. Germline trimming cut 4 bases from V and 3 bases from J; bases unmatched to any gene: 9. The CDR3 sequence is 16 residues long. Germline V lookup: CDR1 SGHVS, CDR2 FNYEAQ.

This chain connects TRBV5-1 to TRBJ2-1, with TRBD1 matching 10 bases. This CDR3 contains 14 residues. Losses at the gene ends were 1 base for V and 6 bases for J; bases not matched to a gene: 1. Germline V gives CDR1 SGHRS, CDR2 YFSETQ. CDR3 in DNA: TGCGCCAGCAGCTTGCGGACAGGGGGCAATGAGCAGTTCTTC. Translating gives CASSLRTGGNEQFF.

The count of this clone is one. The rearrangement joins TRBV5-4 to TRBJ1-6; 8 bases line up with TRBD1. V shed 1 base, J shed 7 bases, and the junction held 4 bases outside the gene matches. Germline V gene data show CDR1 as SGHNT and CDR2 as YYREEE (reference sequence). The CDR3 runs 15 residues. CDR3 in DNA: TGTGCCAGCAGCTTGCCAGGGGGCGGGAATTCACCCCTCCACTTT. The encoded protein is CASSLPGGGNSPLHF.

The chain combines TRBV5-8 with TRBJ2-1, with 13 nucleotides matching TRBD2. The junction had 8 bases not matched to a gene; V was cut back by 4 bases and J by 7 bases. CDR3 size: 16 residues. Per germline, CDR1 SGHTS and CDR2 YDEGEE. CDR3 in amino acids: CASSRGLAGTWNEQFF. The DNA for the CDR3 is TGTGCCAGCAGCAGGGGACTAGCGGGGACCTGGAATGAGCAGTTCTTC.

The chain links TRBV10-3 to TRBJ1-1; D perhaps matches TRBD1 (6 bases). CDR3 length: 14 amino acids. Germline values: CDR1 ENHRY, CDR2 SYGVKD. V was shortened by 10 bases and J by 1 base, with 16 bases between the two germline ends. The CDR3 DNA is TGTGCCACCTGGGGGGGGGCCGCGAACACTGAAGCTTTCTTT. Translation gives CATWGGAANTEAFF.

This clone was found once. This rearrangement joins TRBV2 to TRBJ2-3, with D possibly being TRBD2 (7 bases). The germline V gene has CDR1 SNHLY and CDR2 FYNNEI. The CDR3 is 20 residues long. V lost 2 bases, J lost 0 bases, and 24 bases lay in between. CDR3 amino acids: CASSEMSGGAGGLSTDTQYF. The CDR3 bases are TGTGCCAGCAGTGAAATGAGTGGGGGAGCCGGGGGGCTTAGCACAGATACGCAGTATTTT.

V is TRBV29-1 and J is TRBJ2-7; D unresolved. This CDR3 comprises 12 residues. CDR1 and CDR2 (germline): SQVTM, ANQGSEA. With 7 bases removed from V and 1 base from J, the gap between germline ends came to 11 bases. The CDR3 DNA reads as TGCAGCGCCAATTTAGGATCCTACGAGCAGTACTTC. Residues: CSANLGSYEQYF.

The gene calls are TRBV15 and TRBJ2-1; D not certain. Germline-derived CDR1 and CDR2 are LNHNV and YYDKDF (reference sequence). V was pared by 0 bases and J by 2 bases, with 8 bases between. The CDR3 extends over 15 amino acids. The DNA for the CDR3 is TGTGCCACCAGCAGAGAGAAAGAAGCCTACAATGAGCAGTTCTTC. Amino acid sequence: CATSREKEAYNEQFF.

This chain joins TRBV28 and TRBJ2-1; D is ambiguous. Germline CDR1 reads MDHEN; CDR2 reads SYDVKM. Trimming took 2 bases from V and 10 from J, leaving 12 bases between them. CDR3 length: 13 amino acids. CDR3 in DNA: TGTGCCAGCAGTTTAGGGCCAGCCAACGAGCAGTTCTTC. It codes for CASSLGPANEQFF. The variable domain in full, with the rest retrieved from reference TRBV28 and TRBJ2-1, is DVKVTQSSRYLVKRTGEKVFLECVQDMDHENMFWYRQDPGLGLRLIYFSYDVKMKEKGDIPEGYSVSREKKERFSLILESASTNQTSMYLCASSLGPANEQFFGPGTRLTVL.

The chain combines TRBV19 with TRBJ1-3, with D possibly TRBD1 on 5 matching bases. This CDR3 has 14 residues. Germline lookup yields CDR1 LNHDA and CDR2 SQIVND (reference sequence). The V gene lost 4 bases and the J gene lost 4 bases, with 11 bases spanning the gap. CDR3 protein: CASSTLGGGNTIYF. The DNA of the CDR3 is TGTGCCAGTAGTACGCTCGGGGGGGGAAACACCATATATTTT.

V usage is TRBV14 and J usage is TRBJ1-1; D is unclear. Trimming took 0 bases from V and 4 from J, leaving 9 bases between them. CDR1 and CDR2 (germline): SGHDN, FVKESK. This CDR3 region has 14 residues. The CDR3 sequence is CASSQDWRGTEAFF. DNA of the CDR3: TGTGCCAGCAGCCAAGATTGGCGGGGCACTGAAGCTTTCTTT.